The rows below give T cell receptor beta chains drawn from one sample of a study of vaccination and CD4 T cells after COVID-19. MiXCR, applied by TCRdb to the PCR reads, yields one record per CDR3 protein. The sample has 20,000 to 30,000 distinct CDR3 sequences, 42% seen once; the top ten hold around 4.4%. The antigens these receptors bind are not known. This specimen was CD4+ T cells from blood, cultured in vitro, taken about 7 months after SARS-CoV-2 vaccination. These receptor sequences come from a human donor who had recovered from COVID-19. Each CDR3 is given with its conserved first and last residue. D genes are given only for firm matches. Only some rows state a clone size, as once, few, many or a class for expanded clones.

TRBJ1-1 | - | - | TRBV6-2/TRBV6-3 | TGTGCCAGCAGTTCCACCTCTACGCGGGGGACTGGCACTGAAGCTTTCTTT | CASSSTSTRGTGTEAFF
TRBJ2-6 | - | few | TRBV6-1 | TGTGCCAGCAGTCCGCGATCTGGGGCCAACGTCCTGACTTTC | CASSPRSGANVLTF
TRBJ2-7 | TRBD2 | - | TRBV6-1 | TGTGCCAGCAGCCAATCAGCGGGGCGGGAAGAGCAGTACTTC | CASSQSAGREEQYF
TRBJ2-5 | - | - | TRBV7-9 | TGTGCCAGCAGCTTAGCGCTCGGGCGAGGGGAGACCCAGTACTTC | CASSLALGRGETQYF
TRBJ2-1 | TRBD2 | - | TRBV7-2 | TGTGCCAGCAGCTTGGGCGGGAGTCTAAATGAGCAGTTCTTC | CASSLGGSLNEQFF
TRBJ1-6 | - | few | TRBV7-2 | TGTGCCAGCAGCTCCCCAGGTGCGAGATCACCCCTCCACTTT | CASSSPGARSPLHF
TRBJ2-5 | TRBD1 | few | TRBV25-1 | TGTGCCAGCAGTGACTGGGACAGGGGAGCCGTAGAGACCCAGTACTTC | CASSDWDRGAVETQYF
TRBJ1-2 | - | - | TRBV10-3 | TGTGCCATACACAAAAGAGGACACCGAATAAACTATGGCTACACCTTC | CAIHKRGHRINYGYTF
TRBJ2-1 | TRBD1 | - | TRBV28 | TGTGCCAGCAGTAACAGAAGGAGGGGACAGGGGGCCCGAGAGCAGTTCTTC | CASSNRRRGQGAREQFF
TRBJ2-3 | - | - | TRBV7-2 | TGTGCCAGCAGCCCCTCAGTAACCCCAGATACGCAGTATTTT | CASSPSVTPDTQYF
TRBJ2-3 | TRBD2 | few | TRBV7-2 | TGTGCCAGCAGTCCGGGACTAGGGACAGATACGCAGTATTTT | CASSPGLGTDTQYF
TRBJ2-1 | - | - | TRBV7-2 | TGTGCCAGCAGCTTTAAATTCGGGAACAAGCAGTTCTTC | CASSFKFGNKQFF
TRBJ2-7 | TRBD2 | - | TRBV6-2/TRBV6-3 | TGTGCCAGCAGGACCGCCGGACTAGCGGGAGACGAGCAGTACTTC | CASRTAGLAGDEQYF
TRBJ1-2 | - | - | TRBV2 | TGTGCCAGCAGTGCGGCTGATGGCTACACCTTC | CASSAADGYTF
TRBJ2-2 | TRBD1 | - | TRBV6-1 | TGTGCCACCCAGGGACAGAGAAACACCGGGGAGCTGTTTTTT | CATQGQRNTGELFF
TRBJ2-3 | - | - | TRBV7-6 | TGTGCCAGCAGCTTAGCTGGCTTCACAGATACGCAGTATTTT | CASSLAGFTDTQYF
TRBJ2-1 | - | - | TRBV6-4 | TGTGCCAGCAGTGACTCGATCGGGGGTGAGCAGTTCTTC | CASSDSIGGEQFF
TRBJ1-2 | - | few | TRBV27 | TGTGCCAGCAGTTTAGGCCGCCCGGGGAACGGTGGCTACACCTTC | CASSLGRPGNGGYTF
TRBJ2-7 | - | medium-sized | TRBV15 | TGTGCCACCAGCAGAGGGGAGGGGGATGTGGACGAGCAGTACTTC | CATSRGEGDVDEQYF
TRBJ2-7 | TRBD2 | medium-sized | TRBV6-1 | TGTGCCAGCAGTACAGATACACGGGGGGGCGAGCAGTACTTC | CASSTDTRGGEQYF
TRBJ2-5 | TRBD2 | few | TRBV7-9 | TGTGCCAGCAGCTTAGTTCTGGGACTACAAGAGACCCAGTACTTC | CASSLVLGLQETQYF
TRBJ2-6 | TRBD2 | - | TRBV6-5 | TGTGCCAGCAGTTACGGCGGGAGAAGGTCTGGGGCCAACGTCCTGACTTTC | CASSYGGRRSGANVLTF
TRBJ1-1 | - | few | TRBV11-3 | TGTGCCAGCAGCTTTCAAGGGGGAACTGAAGCTTTCTTT | CASSFQGGTEAFF
TRBJ2-1 | TRBD2 | - | TRBV19 | TGTGCCAGTAGTGTCACGACTAGCAAGCAGTTCTTC | CASSVTTSKQFF
TRBJ2-5 | - | few | TRBV7-8 | TGTGCCAGCAGTCAGCGGGCCGGTCAGGGGGAGACCCAGTACTTC | CASSQRAGQGETQYF
TRBJ1-5 | - | - | TRBV15 | TGTGCCACCAGCAGAGATAATACCGGGGGGCCCCAGCATTTT | CATSRDNTGGPQHF
TRBJ2-3 | - | - | TRBV14 | TGTGCCAGCAGCCAGCGTGCAGATACGCAGTATTTT | CASSQRADTQYF
TRBJ1-5 | TRBD1 | - | TRBV20-1 | TGCAGTGCTAGACAGGGGGCAAATAGCAATCAGCCCCAGCATTTT | CSARQGANSNQPQHF
TRBJ1-5 | - | few | TRBV15 | TGTGCCACCAGCAGAGCAGGGTCGGACCAGCCCCAGCATTTT | CATSRAGSDQPQHF
TRBJ2-5 | TRBD2 | - | TRBV6-1 | TGTGCCAGCTACCGGGAGGGGCAAAAGACCCAGTACTTC | CASYREGQKTQYF
TRBJ2-5 | - | few | TRBV27 | TGTGCCAGCAGTTTCGGCGGCCTCGGGAGACAAGAGACCCAGTACTTC | CASSFGGLGRQETQYF
TRBJ1-6 | - | few | TRBV20-1 | TGCAGTGCTGTGGATCGGGCGGGAGTGTCACCCCTCCACTTT | CSAVDRAGVSPLHF
TRBJ2-2 | - | - | TRBV7-9 | TGTGCCAGCAGCTATGGCGGGAACACCGGGGAGCTGTTTTTT | CASSYGGNTGELFF
TRBJ1-5 | - | medium-sized | TRBV28 | TGTGCCAGCAGTTTCGCTAGGGGGGGCAATCAGCCCCAGCATTTT | CASSFARGGNQPQHF
TRBJ1-3 | - | - | TRBV7-6 | TGTGCCAGCAAACAAAGGGGGTCCGCTGGAAACACCATATATTTT | CASKQRGSAGNTIYF
TRBJ2-5 | - | - | TRBV20-1 | TGCAGTGCTAGAGGGTGGCCTCCTTCTCAAGAGACCCAGTACTTC | CSARGWPPSQETQYF
TRBJ2-5 | - | - | TRBV18 | TGTGCCAGCTCACCACCTAGCCTCCTGGAGACCCAGTACTTC | CASSPPSLLETQYF
TRBJ2-5 | - | - | TRBV24-1 | TGTGCCACCAGTAACCCGGCAGCACAAGAGACCCAGTACTTC | CATSNPAAQETQYF
TRBJ2-7 | - | few | TRBV27 | TGTGCCAGCAGGAGGCTGGCAGGAGATCCCTACGAGCAGTACTTC | CASRRLAGDPYEQYF
TRBJ2-3 | - | - | TRBV7-9 | TGTGCCAGCAGCTTAGCTCAGGAGACGAGAGATACGCAGTATTTT | CASSLAQETRDTQYF
TRBJ2-3 | - | - | TRBV15 | TGTGCCACCAGCAGAGATTTATTCAGGGAGGTAGGCACAGATACGCAGTATTTT | CATSRDLFREVGTDTQYF
TRBJ2-1 | TRBD2 | few | TRBV20-1 | TGCAGTGGCAGCGGGAGCCTTAGGTCTATCTACAATGAGCAGTTCTTC | CSGSGSLRSIYNEQFF
TRBJ1-6 | - | - | TRBV11-3 | TGTGCCAGCAGCGGCAAGGACAGACGTTCGAATTCACCCCTCCACTTT | CASSGKDRRSNSPLHF
TRBJ2-1 | - | - | TRBV7-2 | TGTGCCAGCAGCTTAGCGAGCTCCTACAATGAGCAGTTCTTC | CASSLASSYNEQFF
TRBJ2-5 | - | - | TRBV6-1 | TGTGCCAGCAATGGGGACGAAGAGACCCAGTACTTC | CASNGDEETQYF
TRBJ2-3 | - | - | TRBV4-1 | TGCGCCAGCAGCCACAGCGGGACAGATACGCAGTATTTT | CASSHSGTDTQYF
TRBJ2-7 | TRBD2 | - | TRBV6-1 | TGTGCCAGCAGTGCTAGCGGGAGTGCCCACGAGCAGTACTTC | CASSASGSAHEQYF
TRBJ1-5 | - | - | TRBV2 | TGTGCCAGCAGTGATCGGCAGGCTAACAATCAGCCCCAGCATTTT | CASSDRQANNQPQHF
TRBJ2-1 | - | - | TRBV7-2 | TGTGCCAGCAGCTTAGCGCGAGTGGGAGGCGTTGAGCAGTTCTTC | CASSLARVGGVEQFF
TRBJ2-5 | TRBD2 | - | TRBV5-1 | TGCGCCAGCAGCTTGGAGCTAGCGGGCCAAGAGACCCAGTACTTC | CASSLELAGQETQYF
TRBJ1-6 | TRBD1 | few | TRBV20-1 | TGCAGTGCTAGCGGACAGGGTTGGTCACCCCTCCACTTT | CSASGQGWSPLHF
TRBJ1-5 | - | few | TRBV6-1 | TGTGCCAGCAGGGGGCGGGGGCACAGTCAGCCCCAGCATTTT | CASRGRGHSQPQHF
TRBJ2-5 | TRBD2 | few | TRBV29-1 | TGCAGCGTTGAAAGGCGGGAGGGCTTCGAGACCCAGTACTTC | CSVERREGFETQYF
TRBJ2-3 | TRBD2 | once | TRBV20-1 | TGCAGTGCTTTACCGGGGGGGTACACAGATACGCAGTATTTT | CSALPGGYTDTQYF
TRBJ2-7 | - | few | TRBV6-5 | TGTGCCAGCAGTTCCTTCACCGTAGGCTACGAGCAGTACTTC | CASSSFTVGYEQYF
TRBJ2-1 | - | - | TRBV7-3 | TGTGCCAGCAGCTTGCCCGGGGCGGGTCGGAATGAGCAGTTCTTC | CASSLPGAGRNEQFF
TRBJ2-3 | - | few | TRBV7-3 | TGTGCCAGCAGCTCAGGGTCAGATACGCAGTATTTT | CASSSGSDTQYF
TRBJ1-6 | - | - | TRBV28 | TGTGCCAGCAGTTTACCGGGCAGGGCGCGATCACCCCTCCACTTT | CASSLPGRARSPLHF
TRBJ2-3 | - | - | TRBV5-4 | TGTGCCAGCAGCTCCGACAGTGCGGAATATACGCAGTATTTT | CASSSDSAEYTQYF
TRBJ1-2 | - | few | TRBV20-1 | TGCAGTGTCCACCGCGGGGGAACAACTGGCTACACCTTC | CSVHRGGTTGYTF